The rows below give T cell receptor beta chains drawn from one sample of a study of Graves' ophthalmopathy and Graves' hyperthyroidism. From the multiplex PCR reads, TCRdb called clonotypes with MiXCR, one entry per CDR3 protein. The repertoire holds more than 1,000,000 distinct CDR3 sequences, with about 40% as singletons. The sample taken for sequencing was peripheral blood or thyroid tissue (not recorded which). The receptor set was obtained from an adult man with Graves' hyperthyroidism. Both conserved end residues are part of each CDR3. Each record gives: clone size, J gene, D gene, V gene, CDR3 protein, CDR3 DNA. D genes are given only for firm matches. Where a row states a size, it is once, few, many or the class of an expanded clone; other rows omit it.

>many|TRBJ1-2|-|TRBV2
CASSELETGYGYTF
TGTGCCAGCAGTGAATTGGAGACAGGATATGGCTACACCTTC
>-|TRBJ1-6|-|TRBV7-9
CASSLVPGEEQIYNSPLHF
TGTGCCAGCAGCTTAGTGCCGGGGGAAGAGCAAATCTATAATTCACCCCTCCACTTT
>many|TRBJ1-2|-|TRBV15
CATSRDLSRGANYGYTF
TGTGCCACCAGCAGAGATTTGTCAAGGGGCGCCAACTATGGCTACACCTTC
>many|TRBJ1-4|TRBD1|TRBV7-9
CASSQGQSNEELFF
TGTGCCAGCAGCCAGGGACAGAGTAATGAAGAACTGTTTTTT
>many|TRBJ1-6|TRBD1|TRBV7-2
CASISGTGINSPLHF
TGTGCCAGCATATCCGGGACAGGGATCAATTCACCCCTCCACTTT
>-|TRBJ1-5|TRBD1|TRBV10-3
CAIGGADRGSQLQHF
TGTGCCATTGGCGGGGCCGACAGGGGTAGTCAGCTCCAGCATTTT
>many|TRBJ1-5|-|TRBV2
CASGRQPNQPQHF
TGTGCCAGCGGGCGTCAGCCAAATCAGCCCCAGCATTTT
>-|TRBJ1-6|-|TRBV3-1
CASSHETRALHF
TGTGCCAGCAGTCATGAGACGAGAGCCCTCCACTTT
>-|TRBJ2-1|TRBD2|TRBV5-1
CASSPGLAADNEQFF
TGCGCCAGCAGCCCCGGACTAGCGGCAGACAATGAGCAGTTCTTC
>many|TRBJ2-7|TRBD1|TRBV10-3
CAIRPRGTYEQYF
TGTGCCATCAGGCCCAGGGGGACCTACGAGCAGTACTTC
>many|TRBJ2-7|TRBD1|TRBV10-3
CAISEGRGQDEQYF
TGTGCCATCAGTGAAGGCAGGGGGCAAGACGAGCAGTACTTC
>few|TRBJ1-5|-|TRBV12-3/TRBV12-4
CASTLGGTQQPQHF
TGTGCCAGCACCCTCGGGGGGACTCAGCAGCCCCAGCATTTT
>few|TRBJ2-5|-|TRBV7-6
CASSWTTPETQYF
TGTGCCAGCAGCTGGACTACCCCAGAGACCCAGTACTTC
>many|TRBJ2-2|TRBD1|TRBV2
CASRGTGGGGGELFF
TGTGCCAGCAGAGGGACAGGGGGCGGCGGCGGGGAGCTGTTTTTT
>few|TRBJ1-6|TRBD1|TRBV4-1
CASSQETGDNSPLHF
TGCGCCAGCAGCCAGGAGACAGGGGATAATTCACCCCTCCACTTT
>many|TRBJ1-2|-|TRBV6-5
CASSYAQGPGYTF
TGTGCCAGCAGTTACGCCCAGGGACCCGGCTACACCTTC
>-|TRBJ1-3|-|TRBV7-9
CASSIRGNTIYF
TGTGCCAGCAGCATTCGGGGGAACACCATATATTTT
>-|TRBJ1-1|-|TRBV20-1
CSAQTGLNTEAFF
TGCAGTGCCCAGACAGGCCTGAACACTGAAGCTTTCTTT
>few|TRBJ2-7|TRBD1|TRBV29-1
CSVEDSPTGGREQYF
TGCAGCGTTGAAGATTCTCCGACAGGGGGTCGAGAGCAGTACTTC
>many|TRBJ1-1|-|TRBV14
CASSQAAGRGETEAFF
TGTGCCAGCAGCCAAGCGGCAGGACGTGGGGAAACTGAAGCTTTCTTT
>-|TRBJ1-4|-|TRBV11-2
CASSFSDRTNEKLFF
TGTGCCAGCAGCTTCTCGGACAGAACTAATGAAAAACTGTTTTTT
>-|TRBJ1-6|-|TRBV10-3
CASRERQEENSPLHF
TGTGCCAGCAGGGAGCGACAGGAAGAGAATTCACCCCTCCACTTT
>many|TRBJ2-5|TRBD2|TRBV7-3
CASSRGASGSFRRETQYF
TGTGCCAGCAGCAGGGGGGCTAGCGGGAGTTTTCGCAGGGAGACCCAGTACTTC
>many|TRBJ2-6|-|TRBV7-8
CASRSGTSWANVLTF
TGTGCCAGCAGGTCGGGGACTTCTTGGGCCAACGTCCTGACTTTC